These 30 T cell receptor beta chains came from one sample sequenced in a study of early T cells in non-severe SARS-CoV-2 infection. Via MiXCR, TCRdb re-called the 5' RACE reads, giving one row per CDR3 protein. The data contain fewer than 30,000 distinct CDR3 sequences, 4.5% to 6% of them singletons. Sequenced material: whole blood. These receptors came from an adult who was a healthcare worker with PCR-confirmed SARS-CoV-2 infection or an uninfected control (not recorded which).

This clonotype counts as medium-sized. V gene TRBV12-3 or TRBV12-4 combines with J gene TRBJ1-6; D is undetermined. The V end lost 3 bases, the J end lost 0 bases, and 6 bases lay between the germline ends. This CDR3 contains 15 residues. As DNA, the CDR3 is TGTGCCAGCAGTTTTCAGAGCTCCTATAATTCACCCCTCCACTTT. As protein: CASSFQSSYNSPLHF.

This clonotype was counted ten times or more. The chain is built from TRBV28 and TRBJ2-7; the D is unclear. V lost 2 bases and J 1 base, leaving 21 bases between the germline ends. Germline V gene sequence: CDR1 MDHEN, CDR2 SYDVKM. This CDR3 is built from 18 residues. DNA for the CDR3: TGTGCCAGCAGTTTACTCGAGCCGACACAAGTGCCGTCCTACGAGCAGTACTTC. Its protein product is CASSLLEPTQVPSYEQYF. Combining the CDR3 with reference TRBV28 and TRBJ2-7 gives the whole variable domain DVKVTQSSRYLVKRTGEKVFLECVQDMDHENMFWYRQDPGLGLRLIYFSYDVKMKEKGDIPEGYSVSREKKERFSLILESASTNQTSMYLCASSLLEPTQVPSYEQYFGPGTRLTVT.

This clonotype was observed at least ten times. The chain uses TRBV12-3 or TRBV12-4 and TRBJ1-5; 7 nucleotides agree with TRBD1. With 5 bases clipped from V and 3 bases from J, the junction kept 4 bases outside the gene matches. This CDR3 contains 14 residues. The CDR3 loop reads CASSPTGINQPQHF. The CDR3, as DNA: TGTGCCAGCAGTCCGACAGGGATCAATCAGCCCCAGCATTTT.

This clonotype came up many times. V gene TRBV20-1 combines with J gene TRBJ1-2; weak D call: TRBD1 (5 bases). This CDR3 comprises 13 residues. Germline assignment: CDR1 DFQATT and CDR2 SNEGSKA (reference sequence). Trimming shortened V by 1 base and J by 10 bases, and 16 bases separated the two germline ends. CDR3 protein: CSARGVQAATYTF. For the CDR3, the DNA is TGCAGTGCTAGAGGGGTACAGGCCGCAACCTACACCTTC.

This clonotype has ten or more counts. The rearrangement links TRBV5-6 to TRBJ2-7; D gene uncertain. With 1 base removed from V and 0 bases from J, the gap between germline ends came to 14 bases. CDR1 is SGHDT, CDR2 YYEEEE, per germline. The CDR3 loop spans 16 amino acids. The CDR3: CASSLRQTFSSYEQYF. The CDR3 DNA follows: TGTGCCAGCAGCTTGAGGCAGACCTTTAGCTCCTACGAGCAGTACTTC.

Ten or more counts support this clonotype. The rearrangement joins TRBV7-2 to TRBJ2-3, with unresolved D. Trimming pared 5 bases from V and 5 bases from J, leaving 8 bases between. Germline V CDR1 and CDR2: SGHTA, FQGNSA. CDR3 length equals 12 residues. CDR3 protein: CASSPPQDTQYF. In nucleotides, the CDR3 is TGTGCCAGCAGCCCCCCCCAAGATACGCAGTATTTT.

This clonotype was detected a few times. The chain combines TRBV6-1 with TRBJ2-3; 9 bases align to TRBD1. The CDR3 length is 17 residues. V shed 1 base and J 2 bases; nucleotides not matched to a gene: 7. The V gene's germline CDR1 is MNHNS and CDR2 SASEGT. CDR3 amino acids: CASSEVLGQGNTDTQYF. CDR3 DNA sequence: TGTGCCAGCAGTGAAGTATTAGGACAGGGGAACACAGATACGCAGTATTTT.

This clonotype was counted many times. CDR3 DNA: TGCGCCAGCAGCTTAGGGGAGCGTGAGCAGTTCTTC. This encodes CASSLGEREQFF. The chain employs TRBV5-1 and TRBJ2-1; D tentatively reads TRBD1 or TRBD2 (5 bases each). V was trimmed by 2 bases and J by 9 bases, leaving 9 bases between them. CDR3 length: 12 amino acids. In germline, CDR1 is SGHRS, CDR2 YFSETQ.

This clonotype was recorded at least ten times. This chain joins TRBV6-5 and TRBJ1-1; D perhaps matches TRBD1 (5 bases). The germline CDR1 and CDR2 sequences are MNHEY and SVGAGI. The CDR3 runs 15 residues. The V end lost 5 bases, the J end lost 6 bases, and 19 bases lay between the germline ends. The CDR3 DNA reads as TGTGCCAGCAGTCCTTCCCGGGGGAAGGTCGCTGAAGCTTTCTTT. Encoded protein: CASSPSRGKVAEAFF.

This clonotype was seen ten or more times. The CDR3 DNA sequence: TGTGCCAGCAGCCCGGAGGGACAGGGAAAAGGCGGGGAGCTGTTTTTT. Translated: CASSPEGQGKGGELFF. This rearrangement joins TRBV7-9 to TRBJ2-2; 9 bases align to TRBD1. J was trimmed by 7 bases and V by 5 bases; bases with no gene match: 11. The CDR3 is 16 amino acids. Germline CDR1 is SEHNR and CDR2 is FQNEAQ (reference sequence).

A note on this clonotype: Being one base from a much bigger clone, this may be a read error. The chain couples TRBV6-5 to TRBJ2-6, with D possibly called TRBD1 or TRBD2 (5 bases each). Germline V CDR1 and CDR2: MNHEY, SVGAGI. The CDR3 loop spans 17 amino acids. The CDR3 is CASTTPRGVSGANDLTF. The CDR3 nucleotides are TGTGCCAGCACCACCCCCCGAGGGGTGTCTGGGGCCAACGACCTGACTTTC.

This clonotype appeared many times. This chain uses TRBV12-3 or TRBV12-4 with TRBJ2-7; D is unclear. V was trimmed by 3 bases and J by 2 bases, leaving 8 bases between them. The length of the CDR3 is 13 residues. The CDR3 bases are TGTGCCAGCAGTTTGGTATCCCCCTACGAGCAGTACTTC. Protein: CASSLVSPYEQYF.

This clonotype was observed many times. The V call is TRBV7-4, the J call TRBJ1-5, with TRBD1 identical over 8 bases. The CDR3 runs 19 residues. J gave up 0 bases and V 5 bases, and 15 bases lay outside the gene matches. Germline V gives CDR1 SGHVT, CDR2 SQSDAQ. CDR3 residues: CASSPTAGDRRYSNQPQHF. Written as DNA, the CDR3 is TGTGCCAGCAGCCCAACAGCGGGGGACAGGCGATATAGCAATCAGCCCCAGCATTTT.

This clonotype was detected only a few times. This chain links TRBV29-1 with TRBJ2-5; TRBD2 agrees at 9 bases. The CDR3 is made up of 13 amino acids. Germline-derived CDR1 and CDR2 are SQVTM and ANQGSEA. V gave up 4 bases and J gave up 1 base; unmatched junction bases: 1. CDR3 residues: CSVGGGAQETQYF. The DNA for the CDR3 is TGCAGCGTTGGCGGGGGGGCCCAAGAGACCCAGTACTTC. The full variable domain, in which reference TRBV29-1 and TRBJ2-5 provide the parts outside the CDR3, is SAVISQKPSRDICQRGTSLTIQCQVDSQVTMMFWYRQQPGQSLTLIATANQGSEATYESGFVIDKFPISRPNLTFSTLTVSNMSPEDSSIYLCSVGGGAQETQYFGPGTRLLVL.

The chain employs TRBV20-1 and TRBJ1-6, with 8 positions matching TRBD1. This CDR3 is 13 amino acids long. After removal of 6 bases from V and 10 bases from J, the junction contained 8 bases not matched to a gene. Per the germline V gene, CDR1 is DFQATT and CDR2 is SNEGSKA (reference sequence). The CDR3 DNA sequence: TGCAGTGCGGACGGACAGGGAAACTCACCCCTCCACTTT. Encoded protein: CSADGQGNSPLHF.

This clonotype was counted only a few times. The CDR3 nucleotides are TGTGCCAGTAACCCCGACGGAGGACCCCAGTACTTC. It translates to CASNPDGGPQYF. J is TRBJ2-5 and V is TRBV19; D possibly corresponds to TRBD2 (5 bases). V lost 7 bases to trimming and J lost 9 bases, with 15 bases between them. Germline CDR1 reads LNHDA; CDR2 reads SQIVND (reference sequence). The CDR3 extends over 12 amino acids.

The chain is built from TRBV20-1 and TRBJ1-3; D remains unclear. Per germline, CDR1 DFQATT and CDR2 SNEGSKA (reference sequence). This CDR3 region has 14 residues. V lost 1 base, J lost 7 bases, and 14 bases lay in between. This CDR3 reads CSARGEGLGNTIYF. Written as DNA, the CDR3 is TGCAGTGCTAGAGGGGAAGGCCTTGGTAACACCATATATTTT.

This clonotype is labeled as medium-sized (0.01 to 0.1%). The J gene is TRBJ2-1, the V gene TRBV5-1; 9 bases line up with TRBD1. The ends lost 7 bases at V and 9 bases at J; junction bases unmatched: 11. This CDR3 contains 14 residues. CDR1 is SGHRS, CDR2 YFSETQ, per germline. The CDR3 loop reads CASLGTGRRSEQFF. CDR3 in DNA: TGCGCCAGCCTAGGGACAGGGCGTCGAAGTGAGCAGTTCTTC.

This clonotype was seen at least ten times. This chain joins TRBV15 and TRBJ2-1, with TRBD2 identical over 9 bases. CDR3 size: 16 residues. J lost 6 bases, V lost 3 bases, and 9 bases had no gene match. Germline loops: CDR1 LNHNV, CDR2 YYDKDF (reference sequence). In nucleotides, the CDR3 is TGTGCCACCAGCAGTCAGTCCCGGGGACTAGCCAATGAGCAGTTCTTC. Its translation: CATSSQSRGLANEQFF.

This clonotype appeared a few times. The genes are TRBV11-2 and TRBJ2-2; D remains unclear. The CDR3 is made up of 15 amino acids. Germline assignment: CDR1 SGHAT and CDR2 FQNNGV. Trimming removed 0 bases from V and 1 base from J, with 6 bases in between. The CDR3 DNA reads as TGTGCCAGCAGCTTAGACAGGAGGAACACCGGGGAGCTGTTTTTT. Translating it yields CASSLDRRNTGELFF.

This clonotype was counted between two and nine times. CDR3 DNA sequence: TGTGCCAGCAGTTTAGGCCGGGCGGCAGATACGCAGTATTTT. Translation: CASSLGRAADTQYF. The V call is TRBV27, the J call TRBJ2-3; the D is unclear. Trimming removed 2 bases from V and 4 bases from J, with 10 bases in between. The V gene's germline CDR1 is MNHEY and CDR2 SMNVEV (reference sequence). The CDR3 is made up of 14 amino acids.

This clonotype was observed at least ten times. V and J are TRBV9 and TRBJ1-2; unclear D gene. The V gene lost 0 bases and the J gene lost 4 bases, with 10 bases spanning the gap. The CDR3 extends over 14 amino acids. The V gene's germline CDR1 is SGDLS and CDR2 YYNGEE. CDR3 sequence: CASSVGGDLYGYTF. The CDR3 DNA is TGTGCCAGCAGCGTAGGGGGAGATCTCTATGGCTACACCTTC.

This clonotype was observed many times. The chain joins TRBV5-1 to TRBJ1-2; TRBD1 aligns across 8 bases. Trimming removed 3 bases from V and 7 bases from J; junction bases left unmatched: 11. CDR3 length equals 15 residues. Per the germline V gene, CDR1 is SGHRS and CDR2 is YFSETQ. For the CDR3, the DNA is TGCGCCAGCAGCTCCGGACAGGGATCTCATAGTGGCTACACCTTC. This codes for CASSSGQGSHSGYTF.

This clonotype has at least ten counts. This chain connects TRBV29-1 to TRBJ1-5; the match to TRBD1 covers 7 bases. Germline CDR1 is SQVTM and CDR2 is ANQGSEA. J was trimmed by 0 bases and V by 3 bases; bases with no gene match: 2. CDR3 length: 14 amino acids. CDR3 DNA sequence: TGCAGCGTTGAGACAGGGTATAGCAATCAGCCCCAGCATTTT. This encodes CSVETGYSNQPQHF.

This clonotype came up many times. The rearrangement joins TRBV7-9 to TRBJ1-1; 10 bases are a match to TRBD1. V was pared by 5 bases and J by 7 bases, with 7 bases of the junction left unmatched. The CDR3 is 14 amino acids. CDR1 and CDR2 from the germline V gene are SEHNR and FQNEAQ (reference sequence). DNA of the CDR3: TGTGCCAGCAGCCCCTCGGGGACAGGGGTTGAAGCTTTCTTT. It encodes CASSPSGTGVEAFF.

This clonotype showed up many times. The genes are TRBV5-6 and TRBJ1-1; unclear D gene. Germline loops: CDR1 SGHDT, CDR2 YYEEEE. Trimming shortened V by 4 bases and J by 11 bases, and 18 bases separated the two germline ends. This CDR3 has 13 residues. The CDR3 nucleotides are TGTGCCAGCAGCGTGGACCCCTCGCATAGGGCTTTCTTT. The encoded protein is CASSVDPSHRAFF.

This clonotype was seen many times. V usage is TRBV5-3 and J usage is TRBJ1-1, with TRBD1 as a possible D gene (6 bases). TRBV5-3 belongs to the ORF category, with a function that is uncertain. V was clipped by 2 bases and J by 5 bases, with 7 bases between them. This CDR3 contains 12 residues. CDR3 nucleotide sequence: TGTGCCAGAAGCTTCGGACAGACTGAAGCTTTCTTT. Translating gives CARSFGQTEAFF.

The chain employs TRBV5-5 and TRBJ1-2; 7 nucleotides agree with TRBD1. The junction had 8 bases not matched to a gene; V was cut back by 4 bases and J by 8 bases. The CDR3 loop spans 13 amino acids. CDR1 and CDR2 (germline): SGHKS, YYEKEE (reference sequence). For the CDR3, the DNA is TGTGCCAGCAGCCCGGGACAGAGCAGCGGCTACACCTTC. Its protein is CASSPGQSSGYTF.

This clonotype was seen many times. V gene TRBV7-8 combines with J gene TRBJ1-5, with D maybe TRBD1 (6 bases). Germline-derived CDR1 and CDR2 are SGHVS and FQNEAQ. The CDR3 is 16 residues long. V shed 1 base and J shed 5 bases, with 15 bases lying between them. This CDR3 reads CASSLDVRGDYQPQHF. CDR3 DNA sequence: TGTGCCAGCAGCTTAGATGTCAGGGGCGATTATCAGCCCCAGCATTTT.

This clonotype was counted many times. This sequence may be a read error, since a much larger clone differs from it by one base. V and J are TRBV12-3 or TRBV12-4 and TRBJ2-6; D is ambiguous. V lost 6 bases and J lost 0, with 3 bases in between. This CDR3 contains 13 residues. Here the CDR3 DNA reads TGTGCCAGCAGACTCTCTGGGGCCAACGTCCTGACTTTC. The encoded protein is CASRLSGANVLTF.